This T cell receptor beta chain was captured in a study of neurological immune-mediated disorders. Germline CDR1 is MGHRA and CDR2 is YSYEKL. The CDR3 runs 16 residues. V lost 3 bases, J lost 1 base, and 8 bases stayed unmatched. Per sequencing run, 15-18 subjects together gave over 160 million TCR-beta sequences. TCRdb fed the 5' RACE reads into MiXCR, producing one record per CDR3 protein. The sample holds more than 35,000 distinct CDR3 sequences, about 6% seen once. The table lists this clonotype with many counts. This clonotype was sampled from a woman aged 40-49 years in good health. The chain carries TRBV4-1 and TRBJ1-1; 7 bases align to TRBD1. Sequences were obtained from CD4+ T cells from blood. CDR3 loop: CASSHKGASRNTEAFF. The CDR3 DNA follows: TGCGCCAGCAGCCATAAGGGGGCTTCAAGGAACACTGAAGCTTTCTTT.